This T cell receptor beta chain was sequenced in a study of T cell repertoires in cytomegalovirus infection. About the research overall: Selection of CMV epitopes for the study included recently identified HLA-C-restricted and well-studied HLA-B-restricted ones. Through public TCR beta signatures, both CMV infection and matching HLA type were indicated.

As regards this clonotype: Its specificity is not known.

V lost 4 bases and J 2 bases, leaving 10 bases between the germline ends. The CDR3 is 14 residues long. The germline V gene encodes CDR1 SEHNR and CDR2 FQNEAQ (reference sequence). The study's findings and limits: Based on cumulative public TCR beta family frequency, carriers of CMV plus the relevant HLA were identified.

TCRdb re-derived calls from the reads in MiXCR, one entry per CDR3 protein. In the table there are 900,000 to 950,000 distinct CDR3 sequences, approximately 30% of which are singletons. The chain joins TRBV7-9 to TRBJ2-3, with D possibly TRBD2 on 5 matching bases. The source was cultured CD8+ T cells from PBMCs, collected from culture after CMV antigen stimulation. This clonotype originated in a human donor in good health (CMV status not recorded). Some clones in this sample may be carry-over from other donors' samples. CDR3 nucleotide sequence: TGTGCCAGCAGCTATCAACTAGTCACAGATACGCAGTATTTT. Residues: CASSYQLVTDTQYF.